This T cell receptor (beta chain) was sequenced for a study of blood T cell repertoires in COVID-19. How the authors handled the data: By means of reference gene primer amplification, nucleated cell counts were estimated. Here immunoSEQ multiplex PCR was the method, and the copy in TCRdb shows in-frame clones only, minus some. That table supplies the V and J calls and clone size; D and trimming were determined from the DNA. Of about 190,000 clones in the sample, around 78% are singletons; the top ten hold 2.5% to 3%. Germline loops: CDR1 SNHLY, CDR2 FYNNEI. Unmatched junction bases numbered 6, after V lost 4 bases and J lost 3 bases. This CDR3 is built from 15 residues.

The clonotype was recovered from a woman older than 75 with active or convalescent COVID-19. The V and J genes are TRBV2 and TRBJ1-2, with TRBD1 matching over 9 bases. The sequencing sample was made of peripheral blood. Written as DNA, the CDR3 is TGTGCCAGCAGTGCGGGACAGGGAGGGGACTATGGCTACACCTTC. This gives the protein CASSAGQGGDYGYTF.